The source of this T cell receptor beta chain is a study of T cell repertoires in cytomegalovirus infection. Whole-study context: HLA-B-restricted CMV epitopes that are well studied, plus recently identified HLA-C-restricted ones, were used by the study. Both a matching HLA type and CMV infection were indicated by public TCR beta signatures.

Notes on this clonotype: Its antigen is unknown.

The germline gives CDR1 SGHVS, CDR2 FQNEAQ. This CDR3 contains 14 residues. With 1 base clipped from V and 5 bases from J, the junction kept 3 bases outside the gene matches. TCRdb reanalysed the reads using MiXCR and keeps one entry per CDR3 protein. The data contain about 110,000 distinct CDR3 sequences, roughly 30% of them seen just once; the ten biggest clones take up around 80%. The specimen was CD8+ T cells from cultured PBMCs, collected from culture after CMV antigen stimulation. This clonotype originated in a human donor in good health (CMV status not recorded). Some clones in this sample may be carry-over from other donors' samples. This chain uses TRBV7-8 with TRBJ1-1, with 8 bases identical to TRBD1. CDR3: CASSLEQGDTEAFF. The CDR3 DNA follows: TGTGCCAGCAGCTTAGAACAGGGGGATACTGAAGCTTTCTTT. The variable domain in full, with the rest retrieved from reference TRBV7-8 and TRBJ1-1, is GAGVSQSPRYKVAKRGQDVALRCDPISGHVSLFWYQQALGQGPEFLTYFQNEAQLDKSGLPSDRFFAERPEGSVSTLKIQRTQQEDSAVYLCASSLEQGDTEAFFGQGTRLTVV.